A selection of T cell receptor beta chains follows, all from one sample in a study of T cells after yellow fever vaccination. Via MiXCR, TCRdb re-called the 5' RACE reads, giving one row per CDR3 protein. Found here are around 610,000 distinct CDR3 sequences, roughly 14% of them singletons; the top ten hold roughly 13%. Source: PBMCs, taken on the day of the yellow fever booster vaccination. The receptors originated from a man aged 30 to 39 who received the YFV17D yellow fever vaccine. CDR3s include the opening cysteine and the closing phenylalanine or tryptophan. The order of the fields is V gene, J gene, CDR3 protein.

v_call: TRBV10-2; j_call: TRBJ2-7; cdr3_aa: CASGTGVSYEQYF
v_call: TRBV12-3/TRBV12-4; j_call: TRBJ2-1; cdr3_aa: CASSRREINEQFF
v_call: TRBV7-2; j_call: TRBJ2-1; cdr3_aa: CASSLGWGEYNEQFF
v_call: TRBV7-2; j_call: TRBJ2-1; cdr3_aa: CASSVPGLAGNEQFF
v_call: TRBV19; j_call: TRBJ2-1; cdr3_aa: CASSRDNEQFF
v_call: TRBV7-2; j_call: TRBJ1-1; cdr3_aa: CASSLEGTVTEAFF
v_call: TRBV5-8; j_call: TRBJ1-4; cdr3_aa: CASSLAVSNEKLFF
v_call: TRBV28; j_call: TRBJ2-7; cdr3_aa: CASNPGGSGYEQYF
v_call: TRBV21-1; j_call: TRBJ2-1; cdr3_aa: CASSKARGLAGDISFGYNEQFF
v_call: TRBV5-5; j_call: TRBJ2-5; cdr3_aa: CASSQPTGRNQETQYF
v_call: TRBV6-1; j_call: TRBJ2-5; cdr3_aa: CASSGGEMGRHQETQYF
v_call: TRBV20-1; j_call: TRBJ2-2; cdr3_aa: CSAPDQRKNTGELFF
v_call: TRBV7-6; j_call: TRBJ2-5; cdr3_aa: CASSSEFGTQYF
v_call: TRBV10-3; j_call: TRBJ2-7; cdr3_aa: CAHGAAGELTGLYF
v_call: TRBV7-9; j_call: TRBJ2-1; cdr3_aa: CASRVAGYNEQFF
v_call: TRBV28; j_call: TRBJ2-3; cdr3_aa: CASSPRQYFKITDTQYF
v_call: TRBV20-1; j_call: TRBJ1-4; cdr3_aa: CSARDRGEEKLFF
v_call: TRBV6-2/TRBV6-3; j_call: TRBJ2-5; cdr3_aa: CASSYSTSRGWTRDRERETQYF
v_call: TRBV19; j_call: TRBJ2-7; cdr3_aa: CASGSAYSYEQYF
v_call: TRBV20-1; j_call: TRBJ2-7; cdr3_aa: CSARDRQYRYEQYF
v_call: TRBV7-8; j_call: TRBJ2-1; cdr3_aa: CASSGGTSRQDEQFF
v_call: TRBV4-2; j_call: TRBJ1-5; cdr3_aa: CASSQVDRAQPQHF
v_call: TRBV6-2/TRBV6-3; j_call: TRBJ2-7; cdr3_aa: CASSYPGWEIYEQYF
v_call: TRBV20-1; j_call: TRBJ2-3; cdr3_aa: CSAHRTTQYF
v_call: TRBV9; j_call: TRBJ1-6; cdr3_aa: CASSEGRGARSPLHF
v_call: TRBV28; j_call: TRBJ1-6; cdr3_aa: CASSQGGDSYNSPLHF
v_call: TRBV19; j_call: TRBJ1-1; cdr3_aa: CASSIGAGRTEAFF
v_call: TRBV7-8; j_call: TRBJ2-1; cdr3_aa: CASSPTGGYNEQFF
v_call: TRBV29-1; j_call: TRBJ2-1; cdr3_aa: CSVLRGRFRDEQFF
v_call: TRBV5-5; j_call: TRBJ2-5; cdr3_aa: CASSLPPGDVF
v_call: TRBV30; j_call: TRBJ2-2; cdr3_aa: CAWSVGTSTGELFF
v_call: TRBV12-3/TRBV12-4; j_call: TRBJ2-7; cdr3_aa: CASSQGAAGGRPLEQYF
v_call: TRBV5-4; j_call: TRBJ1-1; cdr3_aa: CASSSAWDRGGNTEAFF
v_call: TRBV6-5; j_call: TRBJ2-1; cdr3_aa: CASSYSHPGRGSYNEQFF
v_call: TRBV5-1; j_call: TRBJ1-1; cdr3_aa: CASSSTGDFKAFF
v_call: TRBV11-3; j_call: TRBJ2-1; cdr3_aa: CASSGKEGASYNEQFF
v_call: TRBV15; j_call: TRBJ1-1; cdr3_aa: CATRLDLTMNTEAFF
v_call: TRBV5-6; j_call: TRBJ2-5; cdr3_aa: CASSLGSVSLETQYF
v_call: TRBV7-9; j_call: TRBJ2-7; cdr3_aa: CASSTQGYEQYF
v_call: TRBV29-1; j_call: TRBJ1-2; cdr3_aa: CSVVWDKGGGYTF
v_call: TRBV29-1; j_call: TRBJ2-1; cdr3_aa: CSAPLGDGEQFF